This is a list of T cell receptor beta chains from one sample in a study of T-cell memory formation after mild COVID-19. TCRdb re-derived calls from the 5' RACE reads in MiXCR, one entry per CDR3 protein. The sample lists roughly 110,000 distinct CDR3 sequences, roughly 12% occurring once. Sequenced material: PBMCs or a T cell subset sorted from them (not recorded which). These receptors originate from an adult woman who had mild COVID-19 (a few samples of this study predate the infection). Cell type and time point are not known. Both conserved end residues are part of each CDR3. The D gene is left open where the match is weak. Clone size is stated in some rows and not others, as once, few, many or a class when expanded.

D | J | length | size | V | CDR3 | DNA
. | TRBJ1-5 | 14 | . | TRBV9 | CASSAQDADQPQHF | TGTGCCAGCAGCGCCCAAGATGCCGATCAGCCCCAGCATTTT
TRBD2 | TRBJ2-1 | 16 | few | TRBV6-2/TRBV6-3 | CASSLRGRALDNEQFF | TGTGCCAGCAGTTTGCGCGGGAGGGCCCTGGACAATGAGCAGTTCTTC
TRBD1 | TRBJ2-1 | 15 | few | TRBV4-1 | CASSSYRGTYNEQFF | TGCGCCAGCAGCTCATACAGGGGAACCTACAATGAGCAGTTCTTC
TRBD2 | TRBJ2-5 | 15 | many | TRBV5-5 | CASSAPGGPGETQYF | TGTGCCAGCAGCGCCCCGGGAGGGCCTGGGGAGACCCAGTACTTC
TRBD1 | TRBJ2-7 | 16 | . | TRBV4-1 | CASSQVKGQGAYEQYF | TGCGCCAGCAGCCAAGTAAAAGGACAGGGAGCCTACGAGCAGTACTTC
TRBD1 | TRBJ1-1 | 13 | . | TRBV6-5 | CASSLGTAVEAFF | TGTGCCAGCAGTTTGGGGACAGCAGTTGAAGCTTTCTTT
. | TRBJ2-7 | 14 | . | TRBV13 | CASSLGHPQVEQYF | TGTGCCAGCAGCTTAGGCCACCCCCAGGTGGAGCAGTACTTC
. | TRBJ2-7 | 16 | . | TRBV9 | CASSVGANKGSYEQYF | TGTGCCAGCAGCGTAGGAGCAAACAAGGGGTCCTACGAGCAGTACTTC
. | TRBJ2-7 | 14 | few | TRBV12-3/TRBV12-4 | CASSFTGTSYEQYF | TGTGCCAGCAGTTTTACCGGGACCTCCTACGAGCAGTACTTC
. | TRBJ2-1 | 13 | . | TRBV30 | CAWSGIGAYEQFF | TGTGCCTGGAGCGGAATCGGGGCGTATGAGCAGTTCTTC
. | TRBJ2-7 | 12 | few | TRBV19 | CASSGGVGEQYF | TGTGCCAGTAGTGGGGGTGTGGGCGAGCAGTACTTC
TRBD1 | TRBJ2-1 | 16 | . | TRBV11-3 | CASSSRTGTGDNEQFF | TGTGCCAGCAGCTCACGTACCGGGACAGGAGACAATGAGCAGTTCTTC
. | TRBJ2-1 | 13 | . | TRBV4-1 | CASSSGPTHEQFF | TGCGCCAGCAGCTCAGGGCCCACCCATGAGCAGTTCTTC
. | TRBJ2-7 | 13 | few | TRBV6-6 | CASGDINYDEQYF | TGTGCCAGCGGTGACATAAACTACGACGAGCAGTACTTC
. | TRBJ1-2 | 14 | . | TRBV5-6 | CASSLDGGFYGYTF | TGTGCCAGCAGCTTGGATGGGGGATTCTATGGCTACACCTTC
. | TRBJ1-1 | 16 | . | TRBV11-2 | CASSLDLWGRDTEAFF | TGTGCCAGCAGCTTAGATCTCTGGGGCCGCGACACTGAAGCTTTCTTT
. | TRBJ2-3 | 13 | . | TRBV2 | CASRDLPTDTQYF | TGTGCCAGCAGGGACTTACCCACAGATACGCAGTATTTT
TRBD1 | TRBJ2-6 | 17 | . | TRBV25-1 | CASSGGQGRDGANVLTF | TGTGCCAGCAGTGGAGGACAGGGAAGGGATGGGGCCAACGTCCTGACTTTC